Presented here are 12 T cell receptor beta chains from one specimen sequenced in a study of T cell clonality in common variable immunodeficiency. Clones were read by immunoSEQ multiplex PCR, and TCRdb kept only the in-frame ones, dropping some. This sample has tens of thousands of clones and no singletons, with roughly 3.4% in the ten largest. Sample: peripheral blood mononuclear cells. The source is a person aged 18 to 75 in good health.

In its sample, this clone was seen a few times. One junction end disagrees with the germline gene, perhaps due to a read error. The CDR3 extends 3 residues past the end of the read, so its final part is completed from the germline J gene. Other nucleotide sequences from this sample produce the same CDR3. The V gene is TRBV30, the J gene TRBJ1-3, with 8 bases fitting TRBD1. This CDR3 has 15 amino acids. CDR1 is GTSNPN, CDR2 SVGIG, per germline (reference sequence). The chain's CDR3 is CAWSGGRGLGNTIYF. The covered CDR3 bases are TGTGCCTGGAGTGGGGGCAGGGGGCTTGGAAACACT. The complete variable domain, with remaining parts taken from reference TRBV30 and TRBJ1-3, reads SQTIHQWPATLVQPVGSPLSLECTVEGTSNPNLYWYRQAAGRGLQLLFYSVGIGQISSEVPQNLSASRPQDRQFILSSKKLLLSDSGFYLCAWSGGRGLGNTIYFGEGSWLTVV.

This clone was seen ten or more times. The read gets to within 3 residues of the CDR3 end, and the germline J gene fills in the rest. The chain joins TRBV5-1 to TRBJ1-5; 7 bases align to TRBD1. Germline V gene sequence: CDR1 SGHRS, CDR2 YFSETQ. This CDR3 is built from 14 residues. V gave up 4 bases and J gave up 7 bases; unmatched junction bases: 8. CDR3 DNA (partial): TGCGCCAGCAGCCTGGGACAGTCTGGACAGCCC. Its protein is CASSLGQSGQP. The whole CDR3 sequence is CASSLGQSGQPQHF.

This clone was counted many times. The sequence runs out 3 residues before the end of the CDR3; the remainder is reconstructed from the germline J gene. The chain is built from TRBV19 and TRBJ2-7; 8 bases are shared with TRBD2. Germline trimming cut 6 bases from V and 1 base from J; bases unmatched to any gene: 5. The germline V gene encodes CDR1 LNHDA and CDR2 SQIVND (reference sequence). The CDR3 is made up of 14 amino acids. The CDR3 bases that were read are TGTGCCAGTAGCCTTCGGGGGGGTTCCTACGAG. Its protein is CASSLRGGSYE. The entire CDR3 protein is CASSLRGGSYEQYF.

Many counts were recorded for this clone. CDR3 in amino acids: CATRGQIYNEQFF. CDR3 bases read: TGTGCCACCCGGGGACAGATATACAATGAG. The V gene is TRBV19, the J gene TRBJ2-1, with TRBD1 matching 7 bases. Read data end 3 residues before the CDR3 end; the end is taken from the germline J gene. Germline-derived CDR1 and CDR2 are LNHDA and SQIVND (reference sequence). This CDR3 contains 13 residues. Germline trimming cut 10 bases from V and 4 bases from J; bases unmatched to any gene: 7.

CDR3 amino acids: CASSPEGGAVMNTEAFF. CDR3 DNA (partial): TGTGCCAGCTCACCCGAAGGAGGGGCCGTAATGAACACTGAA. The chain combines TRBV18 with TRBJ1-1; D may be TRBD1 (5 bases). The read terminates 3 residues before the CDR3 end, so the remaining end is supplied by the germline J gene. This CDR3 spans 17 amino acids. V lost 3 bases and J lost 0, with 17 bases in between. Germline V gene lookup returns CDR1 KGHSH and CDR2 LQKENI. The variable domain in full, with the rest retrieved from reference TRBV18 and TRBJ1-1, is NAGVMQNPRHLVRRRGQEARLRCSPMKGHSHVYWYRQLPEEGLKFMVYLQKENIIDESGMPKERFSAEFPKEGPSILRIQQVVRGDSAAYFCASSPEGGAVMNTEAFFGQGTRLTVV.

At least ten counts were recorded for this clone. The read comes to an end 3 residues before the CDR3 does, leaving the germline J gene to fill in the end. This chain uses TRBV2 with TRBJ1-2; 9 positions agree with TRBD1. Per the germline V gene, CDR1 is SNHLY and CDR2 is FYNNEI. The CDR3 is made up of 13 amino acids. V trimming: 8 bases; J trimming: 5 bases; junction bases outside the gene matches: 6. The CDR3 sequence is CASRDREHYGYTF. The covered CDR3 bases are TGTGCCAGCCGGGACAGGGAGCATTATGGC. The full variable domain, rest sourced from reference TRBV2 and TRBJ1-2, is EPEVTQTPSHQVTQMGQEVILRCVPISNHLYFYWYRQILGQKVEFLVSFYNNEISEKSEIFDDQFSVERPDGSNFTLKIRSTKLEDSAMYFCASRDREHYGYTFGSGTRLTVV.

This clone was recorded at least ten times. Sequencing ends 3 residues short of the CDR3 end; the germline J gene provides the rest. The genes are TRBV5-1 and TRBJ2-2, with D perhaps matching TRBD1 (6 bases). In germline, CDR1 is SGHRS, CDR2 YFSETQ. Trimming removed 8 bases at V and 0 bases at J, with 14 bases between. This CDR3 contains 15 residues. The CDR3 loop is CASRQASSNTGELFF. The sequenced CDR3 bases are TGCGCCAGTCGACAGGCGAGCTCGAACACCGGGGAG.

This clone was detected ten times or more. With the read ending 3 residues before the CDR3 end, the germline J gene is used to fill in that end. This chain joins TRBV7-9 and TRBJ2-7; 8 bases match TRBD1. The CDR3 is made up of 14 amino acids. From germline, CDR1 is SEHNR and CDR2 FQNEAQ (reference sequence). The junction had 9 bases not matched to a gene; V was cut back by 5 bases and J by 6 bases. The CDR3 loop is CASSVGQGNGEQYF. CDR3 DNA, as far as it was read: TGTGCCAGCAGCGTCGGACAGGGAAATGGCGAG.

This clone has at least ten counts. The sequenced fragment ends 3 residues before the CDR3 boundary, so the rest is inferred from the germline J gene. The genes are TRBV20-1 and TRBJ2-7, with TRBD2 matching over 11 bases. The CDR3 sequence is 16 residues long. Germline CDR1 reads DFQATT; CDR2 reads SNEGSKA (reference sequence). Trimming took 0 bases from V and 4 from J; bases not matched to a gene: 8. The CDR3 loop is CSARDYVGLAVYEQYF. The sequenced part of the CDR3 DNA is TGCAGTGCTAGAGATTACGTGGGACTAGCGGTATACGAG.

This clone was found many times. Germline is not matched at one junction end, which may reflect a read error. The DNA ends 3 residues before the CDR3 does, and the rest of the CDR3 is filled in from the germline J gene. The chain employs TRBV6-1 and TRBJ2-1; 9 nucleotides agree with TRBD2. CDR3 size: 18 residues. In germline, CDR1 is MNHNS, CDR2 SASEGT. The CDR3: CASREGGSGSGSYNEQFF. Incomplete CDR3 DNA: TGTGCCAGCAGAGAAGGTGGTAGCGGGAGTGGGTCCTACAATGAG.

This clone was recorded at least ten times. Sequencing ends 3 residues short of the CDR3 end; the germline J gene provides the rest. The chain combines TRBV10-1 with TRBJ2-3; a weak D match, TRBD1 (5 bases). The germline V and J ends were trimmed by 2 bases and 2 bases, with 8 bases remaining between them. Germline CDR1 WNHNN, CDR2 SYGVQD (reference sequence). The CDR3 is 14 residues long. The CDR3 bases that were read are TGCGCCAGCAGTGAGGACAGTCTCACAGATACG. Protein product: CASSEDSLTDT. The entire CDR3 protein reads CASSEDSLTDTQYF.

This clone was seen ten or more times. The read stops 3 residues short of the end of the CDR3; the missing end is completed from the germline J gene. V and J are TRBV5-4 and TRBJ2-5; 8 nucleotides agree with TRBD1. J lost 5 bases, V lost 4 bases, and 7 bases had no gene match. The CDR3 sequence is 14 residues long. The V gene's germline CDR1 is SGHNT and CDR2 YYREEE (reference sequence). The part of the CDR3 DNA that was read is TGTGCCAGCAGCGCCCAGGGGGCGAGGGAGACC. It encodes CASSAQGARET. The full CDR3 protein is CASSAQGARETQYF.